The 2 T cell receptor beta chains listed next were all sequenced from one sample in a study of blood T cell repertoires in COVID-19 (TCRdb year 2020). Libraries came from the immunoSEQ multiplex PCR assay. In TCRdb, the immuneACCESS table is reduced to in-frame sequences with V and J assigned. These tables do not hold every clone; where another copy was compared, an unresolved V gene accounts for under half, and the others remain unexplained. The sample table contains 300,000 to 400,000 clones; only one count was recorded for more than 75% of them. The ten largest account for 2.3% of the sample. Sequencing was carried out using peripheral blood. These receptors all come from a woman aged 55-70 years with COVID-19, enrolled during active disease.

The gene calls are TRBV30 and TRBJ2-7, with unresolved D. V gave up 4 bases and J gave up 5 bases, with 12 bases separating them. The CDR3 has 12 amino acids. Germline V gene sequence: CDR1 GTSNPN, CDR2 SVGIG (reference sequence). Here the CDR3 reads CAWTPVGHEQYF. The CDR3 DNA follows: TGTGCCTGGACCCCGGTTGGGCACGAGCAGTACTTC.

The rearrangement links TRBV6-1 to TRBJ1-2; 9 positions agree with TRBD1. V dropped 3 bases and J dropped 4; count of bases not matched to a gene: 9. Germline-derived CDR1 and CDR2 are MNHNS and SASEGT. The length of the CDR3 is 16 residues. This chain's CDR3 is CASSDGTGFYAYGYTF. The CDR3 coding sequence is TGTGCCAGCAGTGACGGGACAGGGTTTTATGCCTATGGCTACACCTTC.